Listed here is a single T cell receptor beta chain. Its antigen is not yet known. Spanning cysteine to phenylalanine, the CDR3 consists of 16 amino acids. The nucleotide record is missing. Each sample's TRB amplification started from 250 ng of peripheral blood genomic DNA, which corresponds to 38,000 or so genome equivalents. The data were obtained in a study of T cell clusters in autoimmune cytopenias (dated by TCRdb to about 2019). As for the study more broadly: TRB sequencing reached a median depth of roughly 52,000 reads per sample and yielded a median of about 2,500 distinct TRB clonotypes per sample. TRB and IGH repertoires from peripheral blood were sequenced in autoimmune cytopenia patients at active disease and during treatment follow-up, with healthy, CLL and autoimmune hepatitis controls included alongside. The study was designed to test whether a disease-specific immune repertoire signature usable as a blood-based biomarker is carried by autoimmune cytopenia patients.

The study at large found these results: A lack of physiological T cell clusters in primary autoimmune cytopenia patients was suggested by GLIPH, as 51 clusters were found to be exclusive to healthy donors versus around 16 exclusive to patients. The cluster-lack signature was not seen for secondary cytopenia versus CLL, apparently masked by the dominant lymphoma-associated repertoire. The T cell clusters were defined in silico only, and their functional role remained to be validated experimentally. TRB repertoire shifts, with less even repertoires in secondary cytopenia and CLL, mostly reflected lymphoma bias rather than autoimmunity. Healthy donors showed 2.5 to 3-fold more exclusive TRB clusters than active autoimmune hepatitis patients, consistent with an autoimmunity-wide signature.

TRB rearrangements were amplified by multiplex PCR using a touch-down protocol with TRB-A and TRB-B primer pools mixed in one tube. Two consecutive PCR reactions with Phusion HS II polymerase added Illumina adapters and sample indices to the amplicons. The amplicons were purified from gel with the NucleoSpin Gel and PCR Clean-up kit, after which the amplicons were quantified by Qubit and checked for quality on an Agilent 2100 Bioanalyzer. Sequencing of the libraries was performed on an Illumina MiSeq with 600-cycle, single-indexed, paired-end runs. Per the source publication's procedure: MiXCR version 2.1.12 with the default MiXCR reference library was used to align and assemble TRB reads. A clone was defined by each unique CDR3 nucleotide sequence, and the analysis included only productive sequences with two or more reads. Repertoire diversity was assessed by alpha-parameterized diversity profiles (alpha 0 to 5), including Shannon (alpha 1) and Simpson (alpha 2) indices, computed with an R script. The tcR package was used to compute combinatorial TRB VJ usage, which was then compared between cohorts by principal component analysis with ade4. TCRbeta CDR3s were clustered with GLIPH on cohort pairs matched by age and read depth, and cluster frequencies were compared by Wilcoxon test. TCRdb reprocessed the raw reads; every CDR3 protein sequence is a single record, and DNA is not supplied. The V and J calls and clone size are TCRdb's, not the authors'. The sample's table covers about 8,400 distinct CDR3 sequences. Of the sample, over 20% is held by the ten largest clones.

This chain is built from TRBV12-3 or TRBV12-4 and TRBJ2-1; TCRdb's assignment of TRBD2 cannot be checked, as there is no DNA. The sample was peripheral blood. This sequence was found in a human donor with an autoimmune cytopenia or autoimmune hepatitis (not recorded which). This receptor carries the CDR3 CASSSTGTSGRNEQFF.